This T cell receptor beta chain was documented in a study of shared clonotypes between healthy human individuals (TCRdb year 2020). A note on the overall study: The cohort included a few men and a couple of women between 18 and 49 years of age. For each donor, CD4 naive and CD4 memory were each run on three plates, CD8 naive on two plates, and CD8 memory on one plate. Different laboratories and diverse techniques were used to prepare libraries and sequence TCR repertoires, to increase sequencing depth and limit assay-specific biases. The study deeply sequenced blood TCR repertoires of about 5 healthy adults to estimate repertoire size and the extent of clonotype sharing between individuals. Per donor, leukapheresis produced somewhere between about 0.8 and 9 billion PBMCs.

Using the deep immunoSEQ assay, multiplex PCR amplified TCR CDR3 regions from genomic DNA. Genomic DNA extracted from each cell subset was distributed evenly over all wells of several immunoSEQ 96-well plates, and each plate served as one replicate. Each replicate PCR for sorted subsets received about 220 ng genomic DNA, equal to tens of thousands of T cell genomes. The purified libraries were quantified using a Qubit 3.0 fluorometer, sized with a Bioanalyzer 2100, and then quantified again using the KAPA Library Quantification kit. Every immunoSEQ 96-well plate was sequenced on a separate single-read 150-cycle Illumina NextSeq 550 flow cell. The study's own analysis went as follows. The immunoSEQ output contained only junctional sequences without quality scores, so filtering could not match that applied to full-length reads. Sequences were annotated with PyIR, a Python wrapper for IgBLAST v1.9, using IMGT germline references to assign V/J genes and CDR3. Reads were removed for weak V/J assignments (E-value above 1e-6), missing CDR3, stop codons, out-of-frame junctions, or ambiguous translated residues. A V3J clonotype was defined by an identical inferred V gene, J gene, and CDR3 amino acid sequence. The percentage overlap between two repertoires was calculated by dividing the number of shared unique clonotypes by the size of the smaller repertoire. RTK rarefaction, the Chao1 estimator, and Recon v2.1 estimates of unobserved clonotypes were used to assess repertoire richness. Generation probabilities for all TCRbeta clonotypes obtained by the gDNA method from a handful of donors were computed using OLGA. TCRdb carries this immuneACCESS record with in-frame sequences only. Its versions omit some clonotypes, under half of them owing to an unresolved V gene in the studies checked, with the rest unexplained. That table furnishes V, J and clone size, whereas the DNA furnished D and trimming. This sample gives over 950,000 clones in total; approximately 80% of them show up just once. The leading ten clones occupy 0.89% of the sample.

Results and caveats for the whole study, not just this receptor: Because the study included only a small number of donors, the genetic and exposure-history diversity represented was limited. Pairwise subsampling led to the expectation that sequencing depth would affect the degree of clonotype sharing among donors. Across a few donors, about 5% of naive CD4, 3% to 3.5% of naive CD8, 2.3% of memory CD4, and roughly 0.41% of memory CD8 clonotypes were shared. Estimated clonotype richness was generally larger for naive than for memory subsets. Sampling was restricted to blood, and TCR repertoires in tissue are likely to differ from TCR repertoires in blood. Even with the large sequencing depth, rarefaction of the sorted-subset datasets indicated that sequencing was incomplete. Higher generation probabilities were observed for clonotypes shared by all four sorted-subset donors than for non-shared clonotypes.

The V end loses 6 bases and the J end loses 12 bases, and a stretch of 15 bases separates them. The CDR3 runs 12 amino acids, cysteine and phenylalanine included. Here the CDR3 DNA is all that survives: 36 bases in frame from base 1. CDR1 and CDR2 are drawn from the germline V gene: MNHEY, SVGAGI. Donors were healthy HIV-negative adults with no recently reported acute infections or vaccinations. Every donor was a Caucasian adult living in Nashville, Tennessee, USA. Magnetic negative selection was used to enrich CD4+ T cells, after which naive cells were positively selected on CD45RA and the negative fraction became the memory subset. Blood was collected by leukapheresis, and PBMCs were isolated by Ficoll-Histopaque density gradient centrifugation and then cryopreserved in liquid nitrogen vapor phase. Purity and quantity of every magnetically sorted T cell population were checked by analytical flow cytometry. From each sorted fraction, genomic DNA was isolated and quantified by UV absorbance on a Nanodrop 2000c.

In the case of this clone: It lacks a known antigen. Base-call qualities are not available, and no considerably larger clone is one nucleotide away.

The clonotype was recovered from a man between 18 and 35 years old in good health. Some clones in this sample may be carry-over from other donors' samples. The sequencing input was memory CD4+ T cells from PBMCs. The sample's cell subset or site label, in plain terms: CD45RA-negative fraction. This sequence uses TRBV6-5 and TRBJ2-1; perhaps TRBD2 is the D gene, with 6 bases matching. In nucleotide form, the sequence is TGTGCCAGCAGCCCGCTTACCGGGGGGCAGTTCTTC. It translates to CASSPLTGGQFF.